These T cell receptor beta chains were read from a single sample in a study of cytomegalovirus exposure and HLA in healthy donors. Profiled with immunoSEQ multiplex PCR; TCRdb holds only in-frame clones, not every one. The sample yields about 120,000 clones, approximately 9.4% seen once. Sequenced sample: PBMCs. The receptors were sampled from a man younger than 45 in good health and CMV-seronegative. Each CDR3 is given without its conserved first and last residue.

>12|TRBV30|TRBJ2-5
AWSRGGSMETQY
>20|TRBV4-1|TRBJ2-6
ASSQGPLGPGQGLSGANVLT
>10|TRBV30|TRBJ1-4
AWGTENEKLF
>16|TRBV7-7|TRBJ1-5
AKYGGQGSPTCNQPQH
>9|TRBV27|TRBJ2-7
ASSRGQEQY
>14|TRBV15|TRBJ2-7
ATSRETPGQGYEQY
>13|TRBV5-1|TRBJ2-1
ASSLATGVYNEQF
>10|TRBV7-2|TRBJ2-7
ASSLGLFEQY
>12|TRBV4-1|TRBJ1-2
ASSLDRTDYGYT
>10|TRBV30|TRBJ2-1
AWTGSGNEQF